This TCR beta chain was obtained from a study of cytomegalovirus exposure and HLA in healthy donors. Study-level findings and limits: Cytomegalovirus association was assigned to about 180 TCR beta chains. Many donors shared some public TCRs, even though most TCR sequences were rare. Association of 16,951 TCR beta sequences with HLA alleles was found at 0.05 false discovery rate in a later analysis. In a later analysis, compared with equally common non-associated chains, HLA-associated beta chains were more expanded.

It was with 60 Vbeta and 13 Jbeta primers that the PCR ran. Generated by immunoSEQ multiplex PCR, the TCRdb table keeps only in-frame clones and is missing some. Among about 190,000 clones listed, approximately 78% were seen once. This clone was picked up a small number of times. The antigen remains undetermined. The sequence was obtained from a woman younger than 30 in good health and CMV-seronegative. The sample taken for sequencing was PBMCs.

Here the CDR3 reads CAWSRGVGGTEAFF. The CDR3 nucleotides are TGTGCCTGGAGTCGCGGGGTCGGGGGCACTGAAGCTTTCTTT. The chain has TRBV30 and TRBJ1-1, with TRBD1 as a possible D gene (5 bases). The length of the CDR3 is 14 residues. The V gene's germline CDR1 is GTSNPN and CDR2 SVGIG (reference sequence). Trimming shortened V by 2 bases and J by 4 bases, and 14 bases separated the two germline ends.